This entry lists 30 T cell receptor beta chains sequenced from one sample in a study of beta chain features in type 1 diabetes. As every portion of the isolated RNA was reverse transcribed, the sequencing read expressed TCRB transcripts. Profiled with immunoSEQ multiplex PCR; TCRdb holds only in-frame clones, not every one. The sample has 350,000 to 450,000 clones, 11% to 15% seen once. Sequenced material: naive CD4+ T cells from blood. All receptors derive from a man aged 30-40 years in good health.

This clone was seen a few times. The genes are TRBV18 and TRBJ1-3; D remains unclear. This CDR3 comprises 16 residues. The V gene's germline CDR1 is KGHSH and CDR2 LQKENI. V was cut by 1 base and J by 0 bases, with 10 bases left in between. This CDR3 is CASSPLQDYSGNTIYF. CDR3 sequence (DNA): TGTGCCAGCTCACCACTCCAGGACTACTCTGGAAACACCATATATTTT.

J is TRBJ2-2 and V is TRBV29-1, with 8 bases lining up with TRBD1. CDR3 length: 14 residues. Trimming took 7 bases from V and 3 from J; bases not matched to a gene: 7. In germline, CDR1 is SQVTM, CDR2 ANQGSEA. CDR3 protein: CSARTGIDTGELFF. CDR3 bases: TGCAGCGCCAGGACAGGGATTGACACCGGGGAGCTGTTTTTT.

The table lists this clone with a few counts. This chain joins TRBV30 and TRBJ2-5, with a possible D match to TRBD2 (7 bases). This CDR3 comprises 13 residues. CDR1 is GTSNPN and CDR2 is SVGIG in the germline V gene (reference sequence). Trimming left V 0 bases short and J 4 bases short, with 9 bases between. CDR3 in amino acids: CAWSVGGAETQYF. DNA of the CDR3: TGTGCCTGGAGTGTAGGGGGGGCAGAGACCCAGTACTTC.

The chain uses TRBV30 and TRBJ1-2; D is perhaps TRBD1 (6 bases). The CDR3 extends over 12 amino acids. The germline V gene encodes CDR1 GTSNPN and CDR2 SVGIG (reference sequence). Trimming pared 7 bases from V and 2 bases from J, leaving 11 bases between. For the CDR3, the DNA is TGTGCCTCACAAGACAGGAACTATGGCTACACCTTC. Protein sequence: CASQDRNYGYTF.

The rearrangement joins TRBV27 to TRBJ2-7; TRBD2 might be the D (6 bases). From germline, CDR1 is MNHEY and CDR2 SMNVEV (reference sequence). The CDR3 spans 15 residues. The V gene lost 4 bases and the J gene lost 5 bases, with 18 bases spanning the gap. The CDR3 nucleotides are TGTGCCAGCAGTTGGTCCAGGGAGGTTGTCCACGAGCAGTACTTC. Translating gives CASSWSREVVHEQYF.

This clone was counted only a few times. V and J are TRBV21-1 and TRBJ2-3; the table's D call of TRBD1 was not tested on the DNA. TRBV21-1 constitutes a pseudogene. The CDR3 contains 13 residues. CDR3 sequence reads: CASEGGGADTQYF. As DNA, the CDR3 is TGTGCCAGTGAAGGAGGGGGCGCAGATACGCAGTATTTT.

This clone was counted only a few times. The rearrangement links TRBV2 to TRBJ2-5; tentatively, D is TRBD1 (6 bases). Germline V gene sequence: CDR1 SNHLY, CDR2 FYNNEI. V was trimmed by 7 bases and J by 3 bases, leaving 12 bases between them. This CDR3 spans 13 amino acids. This CDR3 reads CASKRGTEETQYF. The DNA of the CDR3 is TGTGCCAGCAAGAGGGGGACGGAAGAGACCCAGTACTTC.

This clone was picked up a small number of times. This CDR3 reads CASSQQGYGTDTQYF. In nucleotides, the CDR3 is TGCGCCAGCAGCCAACAGGGGTATGGCACAGATACGCAGTATTTT. V is TRBV4-1 and J is TRBJ2-3, with D possibly TRBD1 on 6 matching bases. CDR3 length equals 15 residues. Germline-derived CDR1 and CDR2 are MGHRA and YSYEKL. V was shortened by 2 bases and J by 1 base, with 10 bases between the two germline ends.

V and J are TRBV29-1 and TRBJ1-1, with 7 bases identical to TRBD1. CDR3 length equals 13 residues. With 3 bases clipped from V and 4 bases from J, the junction kept 5 bases outside the gene matches. Germline CDR1 SQVTM, CDR2 ANQGSEA. CDR3 coding DNA: TGCAGCGTTGATCCCTCAGGGGGCACTGAAGCTTTCTTT. It specifies CSVDPSGGTEAFF.

In its sample, this clone was seen a few times. V usage is TRBV19 and J usage is TRBJ2-1, with TRBD2 matching 11 bases. With V trimmed by 3 bases and J by 11 bases, 9 bases remained unmatched. Germline assignment: CDR1 LNHDA and CDR2 SQIVND (reference sequence). This CDR3 is built from 15 residues. CDR3 protein: CASSMGLAGGPKQFF. Written as DNA, the CDR3 is TGTGCCAGTAGTATGGGTCTAGCGGGAGGCCCCAAGCAGTTCTTC.

This chain uses TRBV11-2 with TRBJ2-3; D possibly matches TRBD1 or TRBD2 (8 bases each). V shed 1 base and J shed 3 bases, with 17 bases lying between them. CDR1 is SGHAT and CDR2 is FQNNGV in the germline V gene. The CDR3 covers 17 residues. For the CDR3, the DNA is TGTGCCAGCAGCTTAGGGACAGGGACTAGGAGTACAGATACGCAGTATTTT. Protein sequence: CASSLGTGTRSTDTQYF.

J is TRBJ2-1 and V is TRBV11-2; 8 positions agree with TRBD2. CDR1 and CDR2 from the germline V gene are SGHAT and FQNNGV. Trimming cost V 3 bases and J 6 bases; bases outside gene matches: 7. The CDR3 is 15 residues long. This CDR3 reads CASSFRLAGPNEQFF. DNA for the CDR3: TGTGCCAGCAGCTTTAGGCTAGCGGGCCCCAATGAGCAGTTCTTC. Full variable domain (remainder filled in from reference TRBV11-2 and TRBJ2-1): EAGVAQSPRYKIIEKRQSVAFWCNPISGHATLYWYQQILGQGPKLLIQFQNNGVVDDSQLPKDRFSAERLKGVDSTLKIQPAKLEDSAVYLCASSFRLAGPNEQFFGPGTRLTVL.

This rearrangement joins TRBV5-6 to TRBJ2-3, with D possibly TRBD1 on 5 matching bases. V lost 3 bases and J 1 base, leaving 12 bases between the germline ends. Germline lookup yields CDR1 SGHDT and CDR2 YYEEEE. The CDR3 loop spans 15 amino acids. The CDR3 reads CASSSRGRGTDTQYF. Here the CDR3 DNA reads TGTGCCAGCAGCTCCCGAGGCAGGGGCACAGATACGCAGTATTTT.

A few counts support this clone. The germline gene is not matched at one end of the junction; a read error may be the cause. J is TRBJ2-7 and V is TRBV20-1; D remains unclear. This CDR3 is built from 11 residues. CDR1 and CDR2 (germline): DFQATT, SNEGSKA (reference sequence). The chain's CDR3 is CSVRISYEQYF. The CDR3 region has the DNA TGCAGTGTTAGAATCTCCTACGAGCAGTACTTC.

This clone was picked up a small number of times. V and J are TRBV10-3 and TRBJ2-7; 9 nucleotides agree with TRBD2. Germline CDR1 reads ENHRY; CDR2 reads SYGVKD. J was trimmed by 4 bases and V by 10 bases; bases with no gene match: 14. The CDR3 is 15 amino acids. The DNA of the CDR3 is TGTGCCACGGGGCTTGGAGCGGGAGGCTCATACGAGCAGTACGTC. Protein sequence: CATGLGAGGSYEQYV.

The table lists this clone with a few counts. This rearrangement joins TRBV6-6 to TRBJ1-5, with 10 bases lining up with TRBD1. The V segment lost 2 bases and the J segment 4 bases; nucleotides outside the gene matches: 2. The CDR3 spans 15 residues. Germline CDR1 and CDR2: MNHNY and SVGAGI (reference sequence). This CDR3 is CASSYRTGGNQPQHF. CDR3 nucleotides: TGTGCCAGCAGTTACAGGACAGGGGGGAATCAGCCCCAGCATTTT.

The V gene is TRBV4-1, the J gene TRBJ2-3; D remains unclear. Deletions cut 6 bases from V and 0 bases from J, with 19 bases between. Germline V gene sequence: CDR1 MGHRA, CDR2 YSYEKL. The CDR3 loop spans 17 amino acids. CDR3 sequence (DNA): TGCGCCAGCAGTCGTCTCGCTAGTTCCACTAGCACAGATACGCAGTATTTT. Its translation: CASSRLASSTSTDTQYF.

In this sample, this clone turned up a few times. The V and J genes are TRBV7-2 and TRBJ2-2; perhaps TRBD2 as D (5 bases). In germline, CDR1 is SGHTA, CDR2 FQGNSA. This CDR3 region has 16 residues. V lost 2 bases and J 4 bases, leaving 14 bases between the germline ends. Written as DNA, the CDR3 is TGTGCCAGCAGCTTATCTTTAAGGACTGCCACCGGGGAGCTGTTTTTT. It codes for CASSLSLRTATGELFF.

The chain employs TRBV14 and TRBJ2-7; 7 positions match TRBD1. J lost 6 bases, V lost 2 bases, and 4 bases had no gene match. This CDR3 is built from 13 residues. The germline V gene encodes CDR1 SGHDN and CDR2 FVKESK. CDR3 sequence reads: CASSQLQGTEQYV. The CDR3 coding sequence is TGTGCCAGCAGCCAACTACAGGGGACCGAGCAGTACGTC.

This clone was seen a handful of times. CDR3 sequence reads: CASTLDEGSGEQYV. CDR3 DNA: TGTGCCAGCACCCTTGATGAAGGGTCGGGCGAGCAGTACGTC. V usage is TRBV7-9 and J usage is TRBJ2-7; D not certain. This CDR3 is built from 14 residues. CDR1 and CDR2 (germline): SEHNR, FQNEAQ (reference sequence). The germline V and J ends were trimmed by 7 bases and 6 bases, with 19 bases remaining between them.

The chain links TRBV5-4 to TRBJ2-3; TRBD2 is a possible D gene (6 bases). There are 14 residues in the CDR3. Trimming shortened V by 2 bases and J by 0 bases, and 7 bases separated the two germline ends. Germline V gene lookup returns CDR1 SGHNT and CDR2 YYREEE (reference sequence). The CDR3 nucleotides read TGTGCCAGCAGCTTTGGAGGGAGCACAGATACGCAGTATTTT. Protein: CASSFGGSTDTQYF.

This clone came up a few times. This chain links TRBV9 with TRBJ2-1; D ambiguous. The germline V and J ends were trimmed by 4 bases and 5 bases, with 13 bases remaining between them. The CDR3 has 14 amino acids. Looked up from germline, CDR1 is SGDLS and CDR2 is YYNGEE. Here the CDR3 reads CASSLPDPHNEQFF. Written as DNA, the CDR3 is TGTGCCAGCAGCCTCCCCGACCCCCACAATGAGCAGTTCTTC.

The sample holds a few counts of this clone. The genes are TRBV15 and TRBJ2-7, with D perhaps matching TRBD1 (7 bases). The germline V gene has CDR1 LNHNV and CDR2 YYDKDF (reference sequence). The CDR3 has 14 residues. Trimming removed 5 bases at V and 2 bases at J, with 13 bases between. The CDR3 coding sequence is TGTGCCACCAGCTCTATCAGGGGGGCCTACGAGCAGTACTTC. It specifies CATSSIRGAYEQYF.

The gene calls are TRBV9 and TRBJ2-7; D is undetermined. From germline, CDR1 is SGDLS and CDR2 YYNGEE. V lost 7 bases and J lost 4, with 18 bases in between. There are 14 residues in the CDR3. The CDR3 region is CASSPIPGVYEQYF. CDR3 in DNA: TGTGCCAGCTCCCCAATCCCTGGCGTATACGAGCAGTACTTC. Filled out from reference TRBV9 and TRBJ2-7, the complete variable domain reads DSGVTQTPKHLITATGQRVTLRCSPRSGDLSVYWYQQSLDQGLQFLIQYYNGEERAKGNILERFSAQQFPDLHSELNLSSLELGDSALYFCASSPIPGVYEQYFGPGTRLTVT.

V usage is TRBV2 and J usage is TRBJ2-7; 7 bases line up with TRBD2. Germline trimming cut 5 bases from V and 4 bases from J; bases unmatched to any gene: 5. Germline V gene data show CDR1 as SNHLY and CDR2 as FYNNEI. The CDR3 runs to 13 residues. The CDR3 sequence is CASSLREGYEQYV. CDR3 coding DNA: TGTGCCAGCAGTCTAAGGGAGGGTTACGAGCAGTACGTC.

The chain employs TRBV7-9 and TRBJ2-3; 7 bases agree with TRBD1. CDR1 and CDR2 (germline): SEHNR, FQNEAQ (reference sequence). Trimming removed 4 bases from V and 0 bases from J; junction bases left unmatched: 4. The CDR3 runs to 15 residues. The CDR3 bases are TGTGCCAGCAGCTCCACAGGGGCGAGCACAGATACGCAGTATTTT. Its protein product is CASSSTGASTDTQYF.

This clone was seen a handful of times. The chain carries TRBV5-4 and TRBJ2-7; D may be TRBD1 (6 bases). This CDR3 spans 14 amino acids. The V gene's germline CDR1 is SGHNT and CDR2 YYREEE (reference sequence). V lost 7 bases and J lost 3, with 17 bases in between. CDR3: CASGIGQRVYEQYF. The CDR3 bases are TGTGCCAGCGGGATAGGACAGAGAGTCTACGAGCAGTACTTC.

This clone was seen a few times. The chain is built from TRBV30 and TRBJ1-4; no reliable D call. V was shortened by 3 bases and J by 5 bases, with 10 bases between the two germline ends. The CDR3 consists of 13 residues. Germline V lookup: CDR1 GTSNPN, CDR2 SVGIG (reference sequence). CDR3 amino acids: CAWRGSGNEKLFF. DNA for the CDR3: TGTGCCTGGAGGGGGAGTGGAAATGAAAAACTGTTTTTT.

The CDR3 DNA sequence: TGCAGCCCCTACAGTGACTACGAGCAGTACTTC. Translation: CSPYSDYEQYF. This chain connects TRBV29-1 to TRBJ2-7; D is ambiguous. The V end was cut by 8 bases, the J end by 3 bases, with 11 bases between. The CDR3 is 11 residues long. CDR1 and CDR2 from the germline V gene are SQVTM and ANQGSEA.

The genes are TRBV5-1 and TRBJ2-3; the D gene is possibly TRBD2 (6 bases). V lost 4 bases and J lost 6, with 21 bases in between. The CDR3 has 16 residues. Per the germline V gene, CDR1 is SGHRS and CDR2 is YFSETQ. CDR3 DNA sequence: TGCGCCAGCAGCCTGCACCGGGACTGGGGGATGGATACGCAGTATTTT. Residues: CASSLHRDWGMDTQYF.